One and the same sample provided the 16 T cell receptor beta chains below, sequenced in a study of T cell repertoires in cytomegalovirus infection (dated by TCRdb to between 2019 and 2020). These TCRs are of unknown antigen specificity. The treatment or condition label here, explained by the study, means: in vitro stimulation with specific CMV peptide epitopes to enrich CMV-specific T cells. Sequencer: Illumina HiSeq 1500. TCRdb reran the public reads through fastp at Q25 and MiXCR, keeping productive beta chains. All rows with the same CDR3 protein become a single entry with the most common DNA and genes. The sample table records some 920,000 distinct CDR3 sequences; roughly 30% of these occur just once. The ten top clones hold over 12% of the sample. The sequencing used cultured CD8+ T cells from PBMCs, collected from culture after CMV antigen stimulation. These receptors all stem from a human donor in good health (CMV status not recorded). Some clones in this sample may be carry-over from other donors' samples.

This rearrangement joins TRBV7-9 to TRBJ1-2, with 10 bases that match TRBD1. This CDR3 contains 15 residues. Germline CDR1 is SEHNR and CDR2 is FQNEAQ (reference sequence). V gave up 6 bases and J gave up 2 bases; unmatched junction bases: 6. The DNA of the CDR3 is TGTGCCAGCAGAGCGGGGACAGGGGCCAACTATGGCTACACCTTC. It encodes CASRAGTGANYGYTF.

This clonotype has more than one count but fewer than ten. CDR3 amino acids: CASSPQAGGTDTQYF. DNA for the CDR3: TGTGCCAGCAGCCCACAGGCGGGGGGCACAGATACGCAGTATTTT. This chain connects TRBV7-9 to TRBJ2-3; 7 nucleotides match TRBD2. Germline V CDR1 and CDR2: SEHNR, FQNEAQ (reference sequence). CDR3 length equals 15 residues. V shed 5 bases and J 1 base; nucleotides not matched to a gene: 6.

The table lists this clonotype with a few counts. The chain links TRBV27 to TRBJ1-6; TRBD1 aligns across 7 bases. The CDR3 has 17 amino acids. Losses at the gene ends were 5 bases for V and 0 bases for J; bases not matched to a gene: 7. In germline, CDR1 is MNHEY, CDR2 SMNVEV (reference sequence). The CDR3 is CASSVDRESSYNSPLHF. The CDR3 DNA reads as TGTGCCAGCAGTGTCGACAGGGAGAGCTCCTATAATTCACCCCTCCACTTT.

The gene calls are TRBV7-9 and TRBJ2-1; D might be TRBD1 (5 bases). The V and J ends lost 4 bases and 4 bases respectively, with 14 bases between them. This CDR3 region has 15 residues. Germline values: CDR1 SEHNR, CDR2 FQNEAQ (reference sequence). CDR3: CASSSQGVTYNEQFF. CDR3 bases: TGTGCCAGCAGCTCGCAAGGGGTAACGTACAATGAGCAGTTCTTC.

This clonotype occurred a few times. V usage is TRBV4-1 and J usage is TRBJ1-5; 7 bases are shared with TRBD1. V gave up 0 bases and J gave up 4 bases; unmatched junction bases: 3. This CDR3 is 15 amino acids long. Germline assignment: CDR1 MGHRA and CDR2 YSYEKL. CDR3 residues: CASSQEGTENQPQHF. CDR3 DNA sequence: TGCGCCAGCAGCCAAGAGGGGACAGAGAATCAGCCCCAGCATTTT.

Of note for this clonotype: A much larger clone differs by one base, so this may be a read error. This rearrangement joins TRBV7-6 to TRBJ1-1; D not resolved. Germline CDR1 reads SGHVS; CDR2 reads FNYEAQ. CDR3 length: 11 residues. Between the trimmed V and J ends, which lost 6 bases and 11 bases, there was a span of 13 bases. The CDR3 sequence: CASSSVRRAFF. In nucleotides, the CDR3 is TGTGCCAGCAGTTCAGTGCGACGGGCTTTCTTT.

This clonotype occurred a few times. The rearrangement uses TRBV6-5 and TRBJ2-1, with D possibly TRBD2 on 7 matching bases. This CDR3 region has 16 residues. The germline V gene has CDR1 MNHEY and CDR2 SVGAGI. V lost 3 bases to trimming and J lost 8 bases, with 20 bases between them. In DNA, the CDR3 is TGTGCCAGCAGTTATCCCCCCCGGGGGGCCGTGTATGAGCAGTTCTTC. This codes for CASSYPPRGAVYEQFF.

This clonotype came up a few times. The chain joins TRBV7-9 to TRBJ1-4; a possible D gene is TRBD1 (5 bases). V was pared by 4 bases and J by 0 bases, with 12 bases between. The CDR3 loop spans 16 amino acids. Looked up from germline, CDR1 is SEHNR and CDR2 is FQNEAQ (reference sequence). CDR3: CASSSQGSPTNEKLFF. CDR3 DNA: TGTGCCAGCAGCTCCCAGGGATCCCCAACTAATGAAAAACTGTTTTTT.

The rearrangement uses TRBV7-3 and TRBJ2-1, with D perhaps matching TRBD1 (6 bases). Per germline, CDR1 SGHTA and CDR2 FQGTGA. The CDR3 is 17 amino acids. The V end was cut by 5 bases, the J end by 2 bases, with 19 bases between. In DNA form, the CDR3 reads TGTGCCAGCAGCGCAGCTACAGCGACAGGTCCCTACAATGAGCAGTTCTTC. Protein: CASSAATATGPYNEQFF.

This clonotype has only a few counts. This chain links TRBV10-3 with TRBJ2-5; possibly TRBD2 for D (5 bases). Germline V gene data show CDR1 as ENHRY and CDR2 as SYGVKD. This CDR3 is built from 13 residues. Trimming cost V 10 bases and J 0 bases, with 12 bases left between them. The CDR3 region has the DNA TGTGCCACCCAGGCGGGTCACCAAGAGACCCAGTACTTC. Its translation is CATQAGHQETQYF.

V is TRBV6-6 and J is TRBJ1-3, with a tentative D call TRBD1 (6 bases). Germline assignment: CDR1 MNHNY and CDR2 SVGAGI (reference sequence). There are 21 residues in the CDR3. The V end lost 0 bases, the J end lost 0 bases, and 24 bases lay between the germline ends. CDR3: CASSYSVGAGVTIGSGNTIYF. In nucleotides, the CDR3 is TGTGCCAGCAGTTACTCCGTGGGAGCAGGGGTGACCATCGGCTCTGGAAACACCATATATTTT.

This chain uses TRBV27 with TRBJ2-5; the match to TRBD2 covers 8 bases. The J segment lost 2 bases and the V segment lost 6 bases, leaving 5 bases of the junction unmatched. Per germline, CDR1 MNHEY and CDR2 SMNVEV (reference sequence). This CDR3 has 14 residues. CDR3 DNA: TGTGCCAGCAGCCCAGCGGGGGATCAAGAGACCCAGTACTTC. Translation gives CASSPAGDQETQYF.

The DNA for the CDR3 is TGCGCCAGCAGCCCTAGCGATACCAACTCCTACAATGAGCAGTTCTTC. The encoded protein is CASSPSDTNSYNEQFF. The V and J genes are TRBV4-1 and TRBJ2-1; tentative D call: TRBD2 (6 bases). V was cut by 4 bases and J by 0 bases, with 13 bases left in between. The CDR3 length is 16 residues. Germline values: CDR1 MGHRA, CDR2 YSYEKL.

Only a few counts were recorded for this clonotype. The chain carries TRBV5-1 and TRBJ2-1; TRBD1 matches 9 bases. The V gene end was trimmed by 2 bases and the J gene end by 5 bases; junction bases not matched to a gene: 5. CDR3 length: 15 amino acids. Germline V gene sequence: CDR1 SGHRS, CDR2 YFSETQ. Written as DNA, the CDR3 is TGCGCCAGCAGCTTCTGGGACAGGGAAAACAATGAGCAGTTCTTC. This codes for CASSFWDRENNEQFF.

This clonotype was detected many times. The chain combines TRBV7-8 with TRBJ1-1; 9 bases line up with TRBD1. CDR3 length: 18 residues. With V trimmed by 2 bases and J by 4 bases, 14 bases remained unmatched. In germline, CDR1 is SGHVS, CDR2 FQNEAQ. The CDR3 DNA follows: TGTGCCAGCAGCTTAAACAGGGGGCAAATGGGTTGGGTCACTGAAGCTTTCTTT. Amino acid sequence: CASSLNRGQMGWVTEAFF.

The chain employs TRBV6-1 and TRBJ1-1; D is undetermined. The germline V gene encodes CDR1 MNHNS and CDR2 SASEGT. CDR3 length: 15 residues. Trimming cost V 3 bases and J 8 bases, with 19 bases left between them. CDR3 residues: CASSDSRTGLFEAFF. Here the CDR3 DNA reads TGTGCCAGCAGTGATTCTCGTACGGGCCTCTTCGAAGCTTTCTTT.